The 14 T cell receptor beta chains below all came from one sample that was sequenced in a study of Tregs in tolerant kidney transplant recipients. The data were produced by immunoSEQ multiplex PCR, yet TCRdb's version contains in-frame clones alone and is incomplete. The sample contains about 83,000 clones, under 98% of which appear only once. This sample comprised CD4+ T cells from blood, obtained before the transplant. The receptor set was obtained from a human donor who received a combined kidney and bone marrow transplant.

The chain joins TRBV9 to TRBJ2-2; D possibly corresponds to TRBD1 (5 bases). This CDR3 has 16 amino acids. With 3 bases removed from V and 0 bases from J, the gap between germline ends came to 12 bases. The germline gives CDR1 SGDLS, CDR2 YYNGEE. DNA for the CDR3: TGTGCCAGCAGCGCAGATCCGACAGCGAACACCGGGGAGCTGTTTTTT. This encodes CASSADPTANTGELFF.

This rearrangement joins TRBV10-3 to TRBJ1-4; D ambiguous. This CDR3 has 13 residues. In germline, CDR1 is ENHRY, CDR2 SYGVKD. Trimming pared 2 bases from V and 8 bases from J, leaving 9 bases between. Written as DNA, the CDR3 is TGTGCCATCAGTGAGCCTTCTACCGAAAAACTGTTTTTT. As protein: CAISEPSTEKLFF.

This chain joins TRBV19 and TRBJ1-1; D might be TRBD1 (5 bases). Per the germline V gene, CDR1 is LNHDA and CDR2 is SQIVND (reference sequence). V lost 6 bases, J lost 3 bases, and 11 bases lay in between. This CDR3 region has 13 residues. CDR3: CASRQQEYTEAFF. CDR3 coding DNA: TGTGCCAGTAGACAACAGGAATACACTGAAGCTTTCTTT.

The chain links TRBV18 to TRBJ2-7; 7 nucleotides line up with TRBD2. With 6 bases clipped from V and 5 bases from J, the junction kept 1 base outside the gene matches. CDR3 size: 11 residues. The V gene's germline CDR1 is KGHSH and CDR2 LQKENI. The CDR3 DNA reads as TGTGCCAGCTCCGCGGGGGACGAGCAGTACTTC. This codes for CASSAGDEQYF.

The chain combines TRBV7-9 with TRBJ1-6, with D unclear. Trimming shortened V by 0 bases and J by 5 bases, and 11 bases separated the two germline ends. Germline CDR1 SEHNR, CDR2 FQNEAQ (reference sequence). The CDR3 spans 16 residues. The CDR3 sequence is CASSLAMAPDNSPLHF. CDR3 in DNA: TGTGCCAGCAGCTTAGCGATGGCACCAGATAATTCACCCCTCCACTTT.

This clone was detected once. The chain links TRBV2 to TRBJ2-1, with 8 bases matching TRBD1. Trimming cost V 6 bases and J 5 bases; bases outside gene matches: 6. CDR3 length: 14 amino acids. Germline V gene data show CDR1 as SNHLY and CDR2 as FYNNEI. CDR3 region: CASSWTGFHNEQFF. DNA of the CDR3: TGTGCCAGCAGCTGGACAGGGTTCCACAATGAGCAGTTCTTC. The whole variable domain, filled in from reference TRBV2 and TRBJ2-1, reads EPEVTQTPSHQVTQMGQEVILRCVPISNHLYFYWYRQILGQKVEFLVSFYNNEISEKSEIFDDQFSVERPDGSNFTLKIRSTKLEDSAMYFCASSWTGFHNEQFFGPGTRLTVL.

This rearrangement joins TRBV27 to TRBJ2-6, with TRBD1 identical over 7 bases. Germline values: CDR1 MNHEY, CDR2 SMNVEV (reference sequence). The CDR3 runs to 18 residues. Unmatched junction bases numbered 11, after V lost 4 bases and J lost 2 bases. The CDR3 here is CASSSRQGWYTGANVLTF. In nucleotides, the CDR3 is TGTGCCAGCAGTTCGAGACAGGGATGGTACACTGGGGCCAACGTCCTGACTTTC.

This sequence joins TRBV6-5 and TRBJ1-2, with 8 bases matching TRBD1. CDR1 MNHEY and CDR2 SVGAGI come from the germline V gene. Germline trimming cut 0 bases from V and 5 bases from J; bases unmatched to any gene: 5. CDR3 length: 15 amino acids. In DNA form, the CDR3 reads TGTGCCAGCAGTTACTCGGACAGGGATCCATATGGCTACACCTTC. This codes for CASSYSDRDPYGYTF.

The rearrangement uses TRBV5-4 and TRBJ1-2, with TRBD1 as a possible D gene (5 bases). Germline CDR1 reads SGHNT; CDR2 reads YYREEE (reference sequence). CDR3 length: 18 amino acids. Trimming left V 1 base short and J 0 bases short, with 19 bases between. The CDR3 reads CASSLRVSGVRTNYGYTF. The CDR3 DNA sequence: TGTGCCAGCAGCTTGCGAGTCTCGGGGGTTCGCACTAACTATGGCTACACCTTC.

The rearrangement uses TRBV12-2 and TRBJ2-1; TRBD2, the D gene given by the table, was not confirmed from the DNA. TRBV12-2 corresponds to a pseudogene. The CDR3 sequence is 17 residues long. CDR3 residues: CASRLNEGTSAYNEQFF. CDR3 nucleotide sequence: TGTGCAAGTCGCTTAAACGAAGGGACTAGCGCGTACAATGAGCAGTTCTTC.

The gene calls are TRBV10-3 and TRBJ2-1; 7 bases line up with TRBD2. The CDR3 has 14 amino acids. Germline-derived CDR1 and CDR2 are ENHRY and SYGVKD. J was trimmed by 4 bases and V by 4 bases; bases with no gene match: 4. The CDR3 DNA sequence: TGTGCCATCAGTGTTGGGGGAGGGTACAATGAGCAGTTCTTC. It codes for CAISVGGGYNEQFF.

This clone was seen a single time. The rearrangement joins TRBV30 to TRBJ2-5; 7 bases match TRBD2. From germline, CDR1 is GTSNPN and CDR2 SVGIG (reference sequence). There are 12 residues in the CDR3. J gave up 4 bases and V 2 bases, and 1 base lay outside the gene matches. The CDR3 coding sequence is TGTGCCTGGAGTTGGGGGGGAGAGACCCAGTACTTC. Its protein product is CAWSWGGETQYF.

V and J are TRBV29-1 and TRBJ1-1; TRBD1 matches at 7 bases. Germline CDR1 SQVTM, CDR2 ANQGSEA. The CDR3 is 13 residues long. V trimming: 5 bases; J trimming: 5 bases; junction bases outside the gene matches: 8. CDR3 nucleotide sequence: TGCAGCGTTTACTTCGACAGGGAGACTGAAGCTTTCTTT. This gives the protein CSVYFDRETEAFF.

V gene TRBV5-6 combines with J gene TRBJ2-7; 15 bases agree with TRBD2. V shed 3 bases and J 0 bases; nucleotides not matched to a gene: 10. The CDR3 is made up of 19 amino acids. The germline V gene has CDR1 SGHDT and CDR2 YYEEEE. CDR3 coding DNA: TGTGCCAGCAGCTGGGACGGGACTAGCGGGAGGCCTAACTCCTACGAGCAGTACTTC. Protein sequence: CASSWDGTSGRPNSYEQYF.